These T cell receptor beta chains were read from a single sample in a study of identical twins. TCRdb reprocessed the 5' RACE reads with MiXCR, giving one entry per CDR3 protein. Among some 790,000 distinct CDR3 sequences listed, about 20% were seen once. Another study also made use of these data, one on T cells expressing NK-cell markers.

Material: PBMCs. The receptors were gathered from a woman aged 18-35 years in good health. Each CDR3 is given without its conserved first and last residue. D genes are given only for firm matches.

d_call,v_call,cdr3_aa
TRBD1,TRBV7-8,ASSWDRVGANVLT
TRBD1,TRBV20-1,SARDRNTGELF
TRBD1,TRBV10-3,AISGTGGNEQF
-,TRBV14,ASSETQFNYGYT
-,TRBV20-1,SARGVSGANVLT
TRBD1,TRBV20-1,RHRGLAEQY
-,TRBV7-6,ASSLYDFTDTQY
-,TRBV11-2,ASSLEDRLLGQY
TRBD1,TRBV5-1,ASSSTGGKNTEAF
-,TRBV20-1,SARDRDKVRAYGYT
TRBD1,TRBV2,ASRRGTGGNLGQF
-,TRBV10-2,ASSPVGASGGELF
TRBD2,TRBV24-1,ATSPGGGDTGELF
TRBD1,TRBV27,ASSSTGGYEQY
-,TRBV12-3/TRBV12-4,ASSFRGALVPEAF
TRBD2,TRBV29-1,SANGLAGSPRETQY
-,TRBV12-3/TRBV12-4,ASTGPRYGYT
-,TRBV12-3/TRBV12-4,ASSLLGGSSYEQY
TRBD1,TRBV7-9,ASSTTGEWGGYT
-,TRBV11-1,ASSFKGLSYEQY